This T cell receptor (beta chain) was retrieved from a study of response to subunit inactivated influenza vaccine. Each CDR3 protein gets one entry after TCRdb re-called the RT-PCR reads with MiXCR. The sample has around 650,000 distinct CDR3 sequences; 15% to 18% are singletons. From germline, CDR1 is SGHTA and CDR2 FQGTGA. The CDR3 consists of 15 residues. V gave up 5 bases and J gave up 4 bases; unmatched junction bases: 9. V is TRBV7-3 and J is TRBJ2-5; 8 nucleotides line up with TRBD2. Specimen: PBMCs from blood, collected 11 to 12 days after vaccination. The TCR was taken from a man in his fifties or sixties who received an inactivated influenza vaccine. The CDR3 region is CASSRYSGGPETQYF. The DNA for the CDR3 is TGTGCCAGCAGCAGATATTCGGGAGGGCCAGAGACCCAGTACTTC. The entire variable domain, with the rest obtained from reference TRBV7-3 and TRBJ2-5, is as follows: GAGVSQTPSNKVTEKGKYVELRCDPISGHTALYWYRQSLGQGPEFLIYFQGTGAADDSGLPNDRFFAVRPEGSVSTLKIQRTERGDSAVYLCASSRYSGGPETQYFGPGTRLLVL.